This entry is about one T cell receptor (beta chain). Its antigen is still unknown. Here immunoSEQ multiplex PCR was the method, and the copy in TCRdb shows in-frame clones only, minus some. There are tens of thousands of clones in the sample; roughly 75% occur only once, and about 3% lies in the top ten. CDR1 SNHLY and CDR2 FYNNEI come from the germline V gene. This CDR3 has 19 residues. Trimming at V came to 6 bases and at J to 2 bases, leaving 16 bases not matched to a gene. This entry comes from a study of PD-1 blockade in mismatch repair-deficient tumors. The study, taken as a whole, reports: Tumor-resident clones, often undetectable pretreatment in blood, expanded then contracted after pembrolizumab.

Mismatch repair deficiency was confirmed in all patients, by PCR or immunohistochemistry. TCR sequencing covered a few patients who responded to pembrolizumab. The gene calls are TRBV2 and TRBJ2-5; 12 nucleotides agree with TRBD2. This material consisted of peripheral blood, taken 4 weeks after starting pembrolizumab. This clonotype was obtained from an adult with mismatch repair-deficient cancer. CDR3 residues: CASRELLAGGLLPQETQYF. The CDR3 DNA sequence: TGTGCCAGCAGGGAATTGCTAGCGGGAGGGCTTCTTCCACAAGAGACCCAGTACTTC. Looking up the rest from reference TRBV2 and TRBJ2-5 gives the full variable domain: EPEVTQTPSHQVTQMGQEVILRCVPISNHLYFYWYRQILGQKVEFLVSFYNNEISEKSEIFDDQFSVERPDGSNFTLKIRSTKLEDSAMYFCASRELLAGGLLPQETQYFGPGTRLLVL.